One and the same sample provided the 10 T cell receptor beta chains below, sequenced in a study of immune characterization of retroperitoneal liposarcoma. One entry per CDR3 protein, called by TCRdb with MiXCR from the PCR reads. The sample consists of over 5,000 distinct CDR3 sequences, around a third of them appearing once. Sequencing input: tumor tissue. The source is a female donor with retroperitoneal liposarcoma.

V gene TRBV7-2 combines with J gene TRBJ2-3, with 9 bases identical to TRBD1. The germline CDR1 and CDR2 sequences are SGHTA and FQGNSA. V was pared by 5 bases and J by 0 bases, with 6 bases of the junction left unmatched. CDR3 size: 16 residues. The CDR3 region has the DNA TGTGCCAGCAGCGCACGACAGGGGGGGAGCACAGATACGCAGTATTTT. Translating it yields CASSARQGGSTDTQYF. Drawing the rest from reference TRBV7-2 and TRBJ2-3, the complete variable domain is GAGVSQSPSNKVTEKGKDVELRCDPISGHTALYWYRQSLGQGLEFLIYFQGNSAPDKSGLPSDRFSAERTGGSVSTLTIQRTQQEDSAVYLCASSARQGGSTDTQYFGPGTRLTVL.

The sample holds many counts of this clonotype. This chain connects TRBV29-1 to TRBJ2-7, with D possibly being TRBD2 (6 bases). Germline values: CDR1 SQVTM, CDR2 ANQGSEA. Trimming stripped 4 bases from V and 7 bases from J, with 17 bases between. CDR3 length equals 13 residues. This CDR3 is CSVAASAGVEQYF. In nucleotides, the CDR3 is TGCAGCGTTGCGGCTAGCGCTGGGGTGGAGCAGTACTTC.

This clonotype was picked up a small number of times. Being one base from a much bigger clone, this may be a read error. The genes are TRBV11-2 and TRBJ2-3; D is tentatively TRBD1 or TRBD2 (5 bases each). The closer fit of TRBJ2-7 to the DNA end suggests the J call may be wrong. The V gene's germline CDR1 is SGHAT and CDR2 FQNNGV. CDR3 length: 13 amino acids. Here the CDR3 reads CASSPGTVIEQYF. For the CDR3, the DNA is TGTGCCAGCAGCCCGGGGACCGTCATAGAGCAGTACTTC.

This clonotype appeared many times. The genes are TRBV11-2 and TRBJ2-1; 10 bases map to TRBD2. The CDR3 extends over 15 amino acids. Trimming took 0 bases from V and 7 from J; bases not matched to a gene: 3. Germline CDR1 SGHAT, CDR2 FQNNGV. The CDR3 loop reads CASSLDGGLANEQFF. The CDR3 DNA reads TGTGCCAGCAGCTTAGATGGGGGACTAGCGAATGAGCAGTTCTTC.

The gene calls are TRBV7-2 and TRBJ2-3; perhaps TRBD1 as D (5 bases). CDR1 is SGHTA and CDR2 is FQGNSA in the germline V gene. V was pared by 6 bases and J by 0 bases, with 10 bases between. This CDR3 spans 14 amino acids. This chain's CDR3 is CASRWGGSTDTQYF. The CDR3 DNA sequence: TGTGCCAGCAGGTGGGGCGGCAGCACAGATACGCAGTATTTT.

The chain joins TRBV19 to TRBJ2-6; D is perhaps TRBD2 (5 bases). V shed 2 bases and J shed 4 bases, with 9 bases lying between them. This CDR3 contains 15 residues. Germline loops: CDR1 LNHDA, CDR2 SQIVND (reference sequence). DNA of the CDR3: TGTGCCAGTAGTATAAACGGGGTAGGGGCCAACGTCCTGACTTTC. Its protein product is CASSINGVGANVLTF.

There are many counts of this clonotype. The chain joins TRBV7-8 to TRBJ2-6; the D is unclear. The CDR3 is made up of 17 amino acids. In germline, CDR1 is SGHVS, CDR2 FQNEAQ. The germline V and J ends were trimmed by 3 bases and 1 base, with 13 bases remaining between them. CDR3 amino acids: CASSFDPSGSGANVLTF. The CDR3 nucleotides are TGTGCCAGCAGCTTTGACCCCTCCGGTTCTGGGGCCAACGTCCTGACTTTC.

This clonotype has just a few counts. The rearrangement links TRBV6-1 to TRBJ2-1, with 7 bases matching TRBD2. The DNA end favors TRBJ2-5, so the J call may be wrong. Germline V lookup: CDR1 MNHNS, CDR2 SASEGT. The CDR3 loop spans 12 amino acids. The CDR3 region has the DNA TGTGCCAGCGGTAGGCCGGGGGGGACCCAGTACTTC. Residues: CASGRPGGTQYF.

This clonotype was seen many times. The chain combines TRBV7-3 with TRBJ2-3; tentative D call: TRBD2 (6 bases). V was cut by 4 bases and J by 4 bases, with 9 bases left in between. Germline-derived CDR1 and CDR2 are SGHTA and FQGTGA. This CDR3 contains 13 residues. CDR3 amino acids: CASSSTSSDTQYF. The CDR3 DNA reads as TGTGCCAGCAGCTCGACTAGTTCAGATACGCAGTATTTT.

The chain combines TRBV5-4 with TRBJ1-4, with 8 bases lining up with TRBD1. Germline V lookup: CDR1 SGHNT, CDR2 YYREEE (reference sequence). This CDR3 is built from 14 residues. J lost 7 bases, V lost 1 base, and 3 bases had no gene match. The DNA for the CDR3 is TGTGCCAGCAGCTTGACAGGGGGAGGTGAAAAACTGTTTTTT. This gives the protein CASSLTGGGEKLFF.